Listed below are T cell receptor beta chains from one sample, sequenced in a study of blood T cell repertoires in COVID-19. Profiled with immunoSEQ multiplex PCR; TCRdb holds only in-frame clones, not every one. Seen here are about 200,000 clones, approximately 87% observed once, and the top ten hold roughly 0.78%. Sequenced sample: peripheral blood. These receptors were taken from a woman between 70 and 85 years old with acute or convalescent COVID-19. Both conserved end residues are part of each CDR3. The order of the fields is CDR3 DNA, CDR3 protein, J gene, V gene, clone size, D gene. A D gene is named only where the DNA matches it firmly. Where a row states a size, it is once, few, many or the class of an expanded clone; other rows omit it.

DNA: TGTGCCAGCAGCCTACTAGCGGGAACGGCAGATACGCAGTATTTT
CDR3: CASSLLAGTADTQYF
J: TRBJ2-3
V: TRBV7-9
size: -
D: TRBD2

DNA: TGTGCCAGCAGCTTAGGGGCAGGGATCTCCTCCTACGAGCAGTACTTC
CDR3: CASSLGAGISSYEQYF
J: TRBJ2-7
V: TRBV7-9
size: once
D: -

DNA: TGTGCCAGCAGCTTGAAGGGACAGGGAGGTTCACCCCTCCACTTT
CDR3: CASSLKGQGGSPLHF
J: TRBJ1-6
V: TRBV5-8
size: -
D: TRBD1

DNA: TGTGCCAGCAGTTACTCCGGCGGGGGCGGCTACACCTTC
CDR3: CASSYSGGGGYTF
J: TRBJ1-2
V: TRBV6-5
size: -
D: -

DNA: TGCGCCAGCAGCTTAGCGGCTCTGAACACCGGGGAGCTGTTTTTT
CDR3: CASSLAALNTGELFF
J: TRBJ2-2
V: TRBV5-1
size: -
D: -

DNA: TGTGCCAGCAGCCAAGATCGGTCCTCCTACGAGCAGTACTTC
CDR3: CASSQDRSSYEQYF
J: TRBJ2-7
V: TRBV3-1/TRBV3-2
size: -
D: -

DNA: TGTGCCAGTAGATCTCTAGCGAACGCCCTCCAAGAGACCCAGTACTTC
CDR3: CASRSLANALQETQYF
J: TRBJ2-5
V: TRBV19
size: -
D: -

DNA: TGTGCCAGCAGCCAGACGGGACTCAGTGAAGCTTTCTTT
CDR3: CASSQTGLSEAFF
J: TRBJ1-1
V: TRBV3-1/TRBV3-2
size: -
D: -

DNA: TGTGCCAGCAGCCAAAGGGGAGGAGAAAAACTGTTTTTT
CDR3: CASSQRGGEKLFF
J: TRBJ1-4
V: TRBV3-1/TRBV3-2
size: -
D: -

DNA: TGTGCCAGCTCACCTCCAGGGACAGGGTCGGGCGGCTACACCTTC
CDR3: CASSPPGTGSGGYTF
J: TRBJ1-2
V: TRBV18
size: -
D: TRBD1